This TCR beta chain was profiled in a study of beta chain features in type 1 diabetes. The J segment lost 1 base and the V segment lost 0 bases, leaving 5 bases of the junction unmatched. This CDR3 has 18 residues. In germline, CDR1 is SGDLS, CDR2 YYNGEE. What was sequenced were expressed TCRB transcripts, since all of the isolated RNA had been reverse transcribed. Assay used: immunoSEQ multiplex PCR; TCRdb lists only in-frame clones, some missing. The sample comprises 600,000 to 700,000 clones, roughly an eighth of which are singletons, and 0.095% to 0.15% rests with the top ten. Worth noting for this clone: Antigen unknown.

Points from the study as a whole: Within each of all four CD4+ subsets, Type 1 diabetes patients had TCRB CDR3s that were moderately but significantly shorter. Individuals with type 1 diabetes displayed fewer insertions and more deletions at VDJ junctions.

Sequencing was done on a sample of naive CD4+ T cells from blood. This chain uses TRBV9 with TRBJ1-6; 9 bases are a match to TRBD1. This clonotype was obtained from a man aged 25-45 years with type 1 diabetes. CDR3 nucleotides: TGTGCCAGCAGCGTAGATTCGGGACAGGGATCCTATAATTCACCCCTCCACTTT. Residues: CASSVDSGQGSYNSPLHF.